One sample yielded the 31 T cell receptor beta chains listed below, sequenced in a study of T cell responses to AZD1222 COVID-19 vaccine. The repertoire was sequenced with immunoSEQ multiplex PCR; TCRdb's copy has only in-frame clones and lacks some. The profile covers 140,000 to 150,000 clones, with 91% appearing a single time and about 7.5% taken by the ten largest. This specimen was peripheral blood, taken 28 days after the second dose of the MenACWY control vaccine. The receptors originated from an adult who received the MenACWY meningococcal vaccine as a control.

The V call is TRBV15, the J call TRBJ1-1; the match to TRBD1 covers 8 bases. Germline assignment: CDR1 LNHNV and CDR2 YYDKDF (reference sequence). The CDR3 sequence is 15 residues long. V lost 0 bases, J lost 4 bases, and 4 bases stayed unmatched. Written as DNA, the CDR3 is TGTGCCACCAGCAGAGACAGGGGGCCGGGCACTGAAGCTTTCTTT. The encoded protein is CATSRDRGPGTEAFF.

J is TRBJ2-1 and V is TRBV12-3 or TRBV12-4; D is perhaps TRBD1 or TRBD2 (5 bases each). This CDR3 spans 13 amino acids. The V and J ends lost 11 bases and 1 base respectively, with 12 bases between them. The DNA for the CDR3 is TGTGCCTGCTTGAGGGGATCCTACAATGAGCAGTTCTTC. The encoded protein is CACLRGSYNEQFF.

This clone was picked up one time. The CDR3 loop reads CASSKGGYWQPQHF. The CDR3 coding sequence is TGTGCCAGCAGTAAAGGGGGGTACTGGCAGCCCCAGCATTTT. This chain uses TRBV6-2 or TRBV6-3 with TRBJ1-5; D possibly corresponds to TRBD1 (6 bases). The CDR3 is 14 amino acids. Germline loops: CDR1 MNHEY, CDR2 SVGEGT. V lost 5 bases and J 7 bases, leaving 15 bases between the germline ends.

This clone has just one count. The chain couples TRBV7-2 to TRBJ2-2; weak D call: TRBD1 (5 bases). The V and J ends lost 6 bases and 6 bases respectively, with 14 bases between them. Germline lookup yields CDR1 SGHTA and CDR2 FQGNSA. This CDR3 contains 14 residues. For the CDR3, the DNA is TGTGCCAGCAGGTTCAGTCAGGGTTCCGGGGAGCTGTTTTTT. Its protein is CASRFSQGSGELFF.

The rearrangement links TRBV28 to TRBJ1-2, with 7 bases lining up with TRBD1. The CDR3 is made up of 14 amino acids. Trimming cost V 5 bases and J 7 bases; bases outside gene matches: 10. CDR1 and CDR2 (germline): MDHEN, SYDVKM. The CDR3 is CASSPQGGLTGYTF. As DNA, the CDR3 is TGTGCCAGCAGTCCACAAGGGGGCCTGACTGGCTACACCTTC.

This sequence joins TRBV7-2 and TRBJ1-3; D is uncertain. Germline CDR1 SGHTA, CDR2 FQGNSA. CDR3 length: 16 amino acids. V lost 1 base and J lost 0, with 10 bases in between. The chain's CDR3 is CASSLGPQISGNTIYF. For the CDR3, the DNA is TGTGCCAGCAGCTTAGGTCCTCAGATCTCTGGAAACACCATATATTTT.

V is TRBV7-9 and J is TRBJ1-2; 7 bases agree with TRBD1. This CDR3 contains 17 residues. The ends lost 2 bases at V and 3 bases at J; junction bases unmatched: 12. CDR1 SEHNR and CDR2 FQNEAQ come from the germline V gene (reference sequence). The CDR3 region is CASSLSNRGGTDYGYTF. CDR3 bases: TGTGCCAGCAGCTTATCCAACAGGGGCGGGACAGACTATGGCTACACCTTC.

As DNA, the CDR3 is TGTGCCAGCACCACGGACAGAATCGAAAAACTGTTTTTT. This translates into CASTTDRIEKLFF. V is TRBV7-8 and J is TRBJ1-4; a weak D match, TRBD1 (6 bases). The V gene's germline CDR1 is SGHVS and CDR2 FQNEAQ. The length of the CDR3 is 13 residues. V shed 7 bases and J shed 8 bases, with 14 bases lying between them.

V and J are TRBV10-2 and TRBJ1-1, with 7 bases fitting TRBD1. The CDR3 is made up of 14 amino acids. V shed 0 bases and J 12 bases; nucleotides not matched to a gene: 10. Germline V gene sequence: CDR1 WSHSY, CDR2 SAAADI. The CDR3 spells CASSESRGRHGTFF. The DNA for the CDR3 is TGCGCCAGCAGTGAGTCCAGGGGGAGACATGGGACTTTCTTT.

This rearrangement joins TRBV7-8 to TRBJ2-1, with TRBD2 matching 13 bases. The CDR3 sequence is 15 residues long. J was trimmed by 9 bases and V by 5 bases; bases with no gene match: 7. Germline V gives CDR1 SGHVS, CDR2 FQNEAQ. The CDR3 region has the DNA TGTGCCAGCAGCGCCGGACTAGCGGGAGTCAGTGAGCAGTTCTTC. It specifies CASSAGLAGVSEQFF.

This clone was seen only once. This chain uses TRBV30 with TRBJ1-2, with 7 bases matching TRBD1. The CDR3 spans 14 residues. Germline CDR1 and CDR2: GTSNPN and SVGIG (reference sequence). The V and J ends lost 2 bases and 7 bases, in that order; junction bases with no gene match: 10. For the CDR3, the DNA is TGTGCCTGGAGTCATGCACAGGGGTCTTTTGGCTACACCTTC. It encodes CAWSHAQGSFGYTF.

The rearrangement uses TRBV19 and TRBJ2-5; D could derive from TRBD1 or TRBD2 (6 bases each). Looked up from germline, CDR1 is LNHDA and CDR2 is SQIVND (reference sequence). The V and J ends lost 3 bases and 2 bases respectively, with 16 bases between them. The CDR3 covers 16 residues. The CDR3 DNA reads as TGTGCCAGTAGTATGTCCCGAGGGGGGAGGCAAGAGACCCAGTACTTC. Its translation: CASSMSRGGRQETQYF. Full variable domain (remainder filled in from reference TRBV19 and TRBJ2-5): DGGITQSPKYLFRKEGQNVTLSCEQNLNHDAMYWYRQDPGQGLRLIYYSQIVNDFQKGDIAEGYSVSREKKESFPLTVTSAQKNPTAFYLCASSMSRGGRQETQYFGPGTRLLVL.

V gene TRBV7-9 combines with J gene TRBJ2-1, with 7 bases that match TRBD1. Germline assignment: CDR1 SEHNR and CDR2 FQNEAQ (reference sequence). With 3 bases clipped from V and 4 bases from J, the junction kept 3 bases outside the gene matches. The CDR3 sequence is 14 residues long. CDR3 coding DNA: TGTGCCAGCAGCTTCGGGACAGAATACAATGAGCAGTTCTTC. Amino acids: CASSFGTEYNEQFF.

This sequence joins TRBV7-2 and TRBJ1-4; D might be TRBD1 (6 bases). The CDR3 has 15 residues. CDR1 and CDR2 from the germline V gene are SGHTA and FQGNSA. V lost 4 bases and J lost 3, with 12 bases in between. The CDR3 loop reads CASSSGDTSNEKLFF. CDR3 nucleotide sequence: TGTGCCAGCAGCTCAGGGGACACGTCTAATGAAAAACTGTTTTTT. Based on the CDR3 plus reference TRBV7-2 and TRBJ1-4, the full variable domain is GAGVSQSPSNKVTEKGKDVELRCDPISGHTALYWYRQSLGQGLEFLIYFQGNSAPDKSGLPSDRFSAERTGGSVSTLTIQRTQQEDSAVYLCASSSGDTSNEKLFFGSGTQLSVL.

This clone showed up just once. The genes are TRBV18 and TRBJ1-4, with 8 bases lining up with TRBD1. Losses at the gene ends were 5 bases for V and 16 bases for J; bases not matched to a gene: 9. The CDR3 has 12 residues. The germline gives CDR1 KGHSH, CDR2 LQKENI. The CDR3 region has the DNA TGTGCCAGCTCAGTCGGACAGGGTCCGCCGTTTTTT. Translation: CASSVGQGPPFF.

The chain couples TRBV3-1 (or the pseudogene TRBV3-2) to TRBJ1-5, with D uncertain. V dropped 1 base and J dropped 3 bases, with 7 bases sitting between them. Per the germline V gene, CDR1 is LGHDT and CDR2 is YNNKEL (reference sequence). This CDR3 region has 14 residues. The CDR3 region is CASSQAGFNQPQHF. Written as DNA, the CDR3 is TGTGCCAGCAGCCAAGCTGGGTTCAATCAGCCCCAGCATTTT.

This sequence joins TRBV27 and TRBJ2-7; 12 nucleotides agree with TRBD2. The CDR3 is 14 residues long. CDR1 and CDR2 from the germline V gene are MNHEY and SMNVEV (reference sequence). The ends lost 6 bases at V and 4 bases at J; junction bases unmatched: 4. The CDR3: CASRPSGRAYEQYF. The CDR3, as DNA: TGTGCCAGCAGACCTAGCGGGAGGGCTTACGAGCAGTACTTC.

The chain couples TRBV30 to TRBJ2-7; weak D call: TRBD1 (5 bases). Germline V gene data show CDR1 as GTSNPN and CDR2 as SVGIG (reference sequence). The V and J ends lost 6 bases and 2 bases respectively, with 11 bases between them. The CDR3 totals 12 residues. This CDR3 is CACQGETYEQYF. The DNA of the CDR3 is TGTGCCTGTCAGGGCGAGACCTACGAGCAGTACTTC.

The rearrangement links TRBV11-2 to TRBJ1-1, with TRBD1 matching 8 bases. Germline V gene sequence: CDR1 SGHAT, CDR2 FQNNGV. With 1 base clipped from V and 1 base from J, the junction kept 2 bases outside the gene matches. The CDR3 totals 15 residues. The CDR3 DNA reads as TGTGCCAGCAGCTTAGCAGGGGGCGAGAACACTGAAGCTTTCTTT. It codes for CASSLAGGENTEAFF. Filled out from reference TRBV11-2 and TRBJ1-1, the complete variable domain reads EAGVAQSPRYKIIEKRQSVAFWCNPISGHATLYWYQQILGQGPKLLIQFQNNGVVDDSQLPKDRFSAERLKGVDSTLKIQPAKLEDSAVYLCASSLAGGENTEAFFGQGTRLTVV.

This clone was picked up one time. V usage is TRBV29-1 and J usage is TRBJ2-7; TRBD1 matches at 8 bases. CDR1 SQVTM and CDR2 ANQGSEA come from the germline V gene. Trimming cost V 0 bases and J 13 bases; bases outside gene matches: 5. CDR3 length: 11 residues. CDR3 DNA sequence: TGCAGCGTTGAAGATCCGGGACAGGTTTACTTC. Amino acids: CSVEDPGQVYF.

The chain joins TRBV29-1 to TRBJ1-1, with no clear D. Trimming removed 3 bases from V and 0 bases from J, with 11 bases in between. This CDR3 comprises 14 residues. Germline-derived CDR1 and CDR2 are SQVTM and ANQGSEA. CDR3 coding DNA: TGCAGCGTTGATTCCGGGCCGATGAACACTGAAGCTTTCTTT. Translated: CSVDSGPMNTEAFF.

The J gene is TRBJ2-1, the V gene TRBV27; TRBD2 matches at 7 bases. The junction had 15 bases not matched to a gene; V was cut back by 8 bases and J by 8 bases. The CDR3 consists of 15 residues. Per germline, CDR1 MNHEY and CDR2 SMNVEV (reference sequence). The CDR3 loop reads CASGPEASGWDEQFF. CDR3 DNA sequence: TGTGCCAGCGGTCCGGAGGCTAGCGGATGGGATGAGCAGTTCTTC.

CDR3 protein: CASSLGQTTNGYTF. CDR3 in DNA: TGCGCCAGCAGCTTAGGACAGACGACTAATGGCTACACCTTC. The V gene is TRBV5-1, the J gene TRBJ1-2; a possible D gene is TRBD1 (6 bases). V shed 2 bases and J shed 6 bases, with 14 bases lying between them. This CDR3 is 14 amino acids long. CDR1 SGHRS and CDR2 YFSETQ come from the germline V gene.

The chain combines TRBV7-2 with TRBJ2-3, with D perhaps matching TRBD2 (6 bases). Per the germline V gene, CDR1 is SGHTA and CDR2 is FQGNSA. There are 14 residues in the CDR3. The germline V and J ends were trimmed by 1 base and 5 bases, with 10 bases remaining between them. CDR3 sequence: CASSLGLVIDTQYF. The CDR3, as DNA: TGTGCCAGCAGCTTAGGACTAGTGATAGATACGCAGTATTTT.

The rearrangement joins TRBV27 to TRBJ1-2, with 7 bases lining up with TRBD1. The V gene's germline CDR1 is MNHEY and CDR2 SMNVEV (reference sequence). The CDR3 consists of 13 residues. V lost 6 bases and J lost 4; bases outside the gene matches: 5. The CDR3 nucleotides read TGTGCCAGCAGCTCGGGACAGACCTATGGCTACACCTTC. Encoded protein: CASSSGQTYGYTF.

DNA for the CDR3: TGTGCCACCAGTCGGACCGGGAGGCCCCACAATGAGCAGTTCTTC. It encodes CATSRTGRPHNEQFF. The chain is built from TRBV24-1 and TRBJ2-1; 7 nucleotides agree with TRBD2. The trim removed 6 bases at V and 5 bases at J, leaving 9 bases unmatched. Germline V gene lookup returns CDR1 KGHDR and CDR2 SFDVKD. This CDR3 region has 15 residues.

This clone was recorded a few times. J is TRBJ2-7 and V is TRBV28; D unclear. Germline lookup yields CDR1 MDHEN and CDR2 SYDVKM. CDR3 size: 11 residues. V was trimmed by 4 bases and J by 6 bases, leaving 7 bases between them. The CDR3 region is CASSSHFEQYF. Written as DNA, the CDR3 is TGTGCCAGCAGTTCCCATTTCGAGCAGTACTTC.

V is TRBV5-1 and J is TRBJ2-3; D is possibly TRBD2 (6 bases). Germline V gene sequence: CDR1 SGHRS, CDR2 YFSETQ. The V end lost 1 base, the J end lost 1 base, and 7 bases lay between the germline ends. CDR3 length: 14 residues. The CDR3 is CASSLPGGTDTQYF. The CDR3 nucleotides are TGCGCCAGCAGCTTGCCGGGGGGCACAGATACGCAGTATTTT.

This sequence joins TRBV18 and TRBJ2-7; D uncertain. The CDR3 loop spans 12 amino acids. V was pared by 3 bases and J by 2 bases, with 5 bases between. Germline CDR1 is KGHSH and CDR2 is LQKENI. In DNA, the CDR3 is TGTGCCAGCTCACCGAATACCTACGAGCAGTACTTC. Protein product: CASSPNTYEQYF.

V and J are TRBV4-1 and TRBJ2-3, with 8 bases aligning to TRBD2. The length of the CDR3 is 16 residues. With 1 base clipped from V and 0 bases from J, the junction kept 3 bases outside the gene matches. Germline V gene sequence: CDR1 MGHRA, CDR2 YSYEKL. The CDR3 nucleotides read TGCGCCAGCAGCCAAGGAAGCGGGGGTAGCACAGATACGCAGTATTTT. It yields the protein CASSQGSGGSTDTQYF.

The J gene is TRBJ2-1, the V gene TRBV28; D is unclear. CDR3 size: 12 residues. Germline CDR1 is MDHEN and CDR2 is SYDVKM. The ends were cut back, 5 bases at V and 6 bases at J, with 8 bases in the middle. CDR3 nucleotide sequence: TGTGCCAGCAGTCTCGGATCCAATGAGCAGTTCTTC. This codes for CASSLGSNEQFF.